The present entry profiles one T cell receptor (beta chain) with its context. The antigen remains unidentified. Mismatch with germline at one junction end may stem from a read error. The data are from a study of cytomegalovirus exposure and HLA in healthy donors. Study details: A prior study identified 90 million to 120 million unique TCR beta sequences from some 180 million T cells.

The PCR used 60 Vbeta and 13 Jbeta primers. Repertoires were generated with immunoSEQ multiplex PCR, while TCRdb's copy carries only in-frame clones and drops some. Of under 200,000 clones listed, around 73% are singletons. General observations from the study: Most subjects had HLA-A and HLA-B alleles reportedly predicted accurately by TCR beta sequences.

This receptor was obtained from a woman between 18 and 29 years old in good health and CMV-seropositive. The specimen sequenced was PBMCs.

The CDR3, as DNA: TGTGCTAGCAGCCCCCACCCCGGGGGGGAGACCCAGTACTTC. As protein: CASSPHPGGETQYF. The chain recombines TRBV7-7 with TRBJ2-5, with TRBD2 identical over 7 bases. This CDR3 spans 14 amino acids. Germline lookup yields CDR1 SSHAT and CDR2 FNYEAQ (reference sequence).